This T cell receptor (beta chain) was captured by sequencing in a study of blood T cell repertoires in COVID-19. Looking at the study overall: Samples taken during acute and convalescent COVID-19 were collected in the United States, Italy and Spain. From T cells, B-cell-depleted T cells, or PBMCs came the material, which was cDNA or gDNA.

Only in-frame clones appear in the TCRdb table, and some are missing; sequencing was by immunoSEQ multiplex PCR. In the table there are roughly 59,000 clones, around 79% of which are singletons. The CDR3 spans 15 residues. J gave up 5 bases and V 3 bases, and 12 bases lay outside the gene matches. CDR1 and CDR2 from the germline V gene are SQVTM and ANQGSEA. This clonotype was obtained from a human donor in a cohort sampled during active COVID-19. Sequencing was performed on peripheral blood. The V and J genes are TRBV29-1 and TRBJ2-5; 7 bases are a match to TRBD1. The CDR3: CSVDVRPGGIETQYF. The CDR3 nucleotides read TGCAGCGTTGACGTTAGGCCAGGGGGTATCGAGACCCAGTACTTC. The whole variable domain, remainder taken from reference TRBV29-1 and TRBJ2-5, is SAVISQKPSRDICQRGTSLTIQCQVDSQVTMMFWYRQQPGQSLTLIATANQGSEATYESGFVIDKFPISRPNLTFSTLTVSNMSPEDSSIYLCSVDVRPGGIETQYFGPGTRLLVL.